The entry below gives a single T cell receptor (beta chain) sequence along with its context. Sequencing was performed with immunoSEQ multiplex PCR; in TCRdb, only in-frame clones are kept and a portion is missing. The sample consists of under 55,000 clones, around 89% of them appearing once. The entry originates in a study of OX40 agonist ivuxolimab in advanced cancers. V was pared by 1 base and J by 5 bases, with 7 bases between. The germline V gene has CDR1 SGHRS and CDR2 YFSETQ. The CDR3 has 12 residues. The sequences come from CD4+ or CD8+ T cells sorted from blood, collected in a trial of the OX40 agonist ivuxolimab. The V and J genes are TRBV5-1 and TRBJ2-7, with D uncertain. The sequence derives from an adult with an advanced solid tumor such as melanoma, head and neck, liver or kidney cancer. The CDR3 DNA reads TGCGCCAGCAGCTTGTACAGAAACGAGCAGTACTTC. Its translation is CASSLYRNEQYF.